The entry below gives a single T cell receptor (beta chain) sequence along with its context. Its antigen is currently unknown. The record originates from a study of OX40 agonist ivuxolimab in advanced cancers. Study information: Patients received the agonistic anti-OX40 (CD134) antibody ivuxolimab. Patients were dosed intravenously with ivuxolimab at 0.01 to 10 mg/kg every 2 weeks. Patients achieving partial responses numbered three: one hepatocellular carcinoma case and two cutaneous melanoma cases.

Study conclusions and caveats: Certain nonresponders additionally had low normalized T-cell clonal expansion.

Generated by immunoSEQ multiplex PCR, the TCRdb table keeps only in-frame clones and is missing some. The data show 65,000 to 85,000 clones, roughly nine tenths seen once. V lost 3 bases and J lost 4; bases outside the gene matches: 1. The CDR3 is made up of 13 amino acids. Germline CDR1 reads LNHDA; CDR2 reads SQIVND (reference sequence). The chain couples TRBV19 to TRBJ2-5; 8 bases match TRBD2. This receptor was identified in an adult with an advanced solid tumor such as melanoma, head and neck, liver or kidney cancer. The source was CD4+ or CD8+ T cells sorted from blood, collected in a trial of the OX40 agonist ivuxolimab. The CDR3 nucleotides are TGTGCCAGTAGTATGCTAGCGGGAGAGACCCAGTACTTC. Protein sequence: CASSMLAGETQYF.